The clone carrying this T cell receptor (beta chain) was seen more than once but under ten times. What it recognizes is unknown. These data originate in a study of T-cell reconstitution after alpha-beta-depleted transplantation in children. The study, taken as a whole, reports: Where alpha-beta T cells came from about two months after transplant was reportedly several hundred expanded graft clones.

Unique molecular identifiers tagged the TCRbeta library. TCRdb reprocessed the PCR reads with MiXCR, giving one entry per CDR3 protein. The sample consists of 450,000 to 550,000 distinct CDR3 sequences, about an eighth of them appearing once. The germline gives CDR1 LGHNA, CDR2 YSLEER. Trimming cost V 1 base and J 2 bases, with 9 bases left between them. The CDR3 spans 15 residues. The material sequenced was PBMCs, mostly from graft donor cells, taken 180 days after TCRalphabeta/CD19-depleted stem cell transplant. The chain links TRBV4-3 to TRBJ2-1, with TRBD2 as a possible D gene (5 bases). The sequence was obtained from a female patient aged 2-15 years who had a stem cell transplant for aplastic anemia, so the T cells may come from the graft donor. The CDR3 bases are TGCGCCAGCAGCCAAGGGGCGACTACCTACAATGAGCAGTTCTTC. Protein sequence: CASSQGATTYNEQFF.